This record looks at one T cell receptor (beta chain) sequence and its context. The sample belongs to a study of identifying expanded T cells in peripheral blood. Profiling relied on immunoSEQ multiplex PCR, and the TCRdb table lists in-frame clones only, not all of them. Of about 100,000 clones in the sample, 88% were seen once. The CDR3 is made up of 15 amino acids. With 3 bases removed from V and 1 base from J, the gap between germline ends came to 12 bases. CDR1 and CDR2 (germline): SGHTA, FQGNSA. The material sequenced was blood. The rearrangement joins TRBV7-2 to TRBJ1-2; D might be TRBD1 (5 bases). The TCR was taken from a person aged 18 to 70 in good health. The CDR3: CASSFLSGGNYGYTF. The CDR3 DNA reads as TGTGCCAGCAGCTTCCTAAGTGGGGGTAACTATGGCTACACCTTC.